This TCR beta chain stems from a study of blood T cell repertoires in COVID-19. Study-level background: From the United States, Italy and Spain came samples of acute and convalescent COVID-19. From T cells, B-cell-depleted T cells, or PBMCs came the material, which was cDNA or gDNA.

This clone showed up many times. The germline V gene encodes CDR1 SQVTM and CDR2 ANQGSEA. The trim removed 6 bases at V and 1 base at J, leaving 5 bases unmatched. The CDR3 consists of 13 residues. Under the authors' procedure: Cell counts per sample came from amplifying reference gene primers. Sequenced by immunoSEQ multiplex PCR; TCRdb stores in-frame clones only, minus some. The D gene and trimming were derived from the DNA, and the V and J assignments and clone size from that table. The sample includes roughly 290,000 clones, around nine tenths seen only once; the top ten take around 0.84%. Sequencing was done on a sample of peripheral blood. This rearrangement joins TRBV29-1 to TRBJ1-1; 7 bases line up with TRBD1. The receptor's source is a man aged 30-40 years with acute or convalescent COVID-19. DNA for the CDR3: TGCAGCGTAGTACCAGGGGGGAACACTGAAGCTTTCTTT. Translated: CSVVPGGNTEAFF.